This T cell receptor (beta chain) emerged from a study of identical twins. Study outcomes and limitations: Twins shared beta out-of-frame sequences in excess, but this excess was weaker.

Comments on this clonotype: What it binds is not known.

The CDR3 totals 15 residues. Using its own MiXCR run on the 5' RACE reads, TCRdb lists one record per CDR3 protein. Of 550,000 to 700,000 distinct CDR3 sequences in the sample, around 20% were seen once. The same sample was also used in a study of T cells expressing NK-cell markers. That report notes: It remained uncertain whether the expanded NKG2C+ T cell clones were specific for HCMV antigens.

The sequencing sample was made of PBMCs. The clonotype originates from a young woman in good health. V gene TRBV12-3 or TRBV12-4 combines with J gene TRBJ2-3; D perhaps matches TRBD1 (6 bases). CDR3 DNA sequence: TGTCTCAGCAGCCCGGGACAATTGGAGGCAGATACGCAGTATTTT. Encoded protein: CLSSPGQLEADTQYF.